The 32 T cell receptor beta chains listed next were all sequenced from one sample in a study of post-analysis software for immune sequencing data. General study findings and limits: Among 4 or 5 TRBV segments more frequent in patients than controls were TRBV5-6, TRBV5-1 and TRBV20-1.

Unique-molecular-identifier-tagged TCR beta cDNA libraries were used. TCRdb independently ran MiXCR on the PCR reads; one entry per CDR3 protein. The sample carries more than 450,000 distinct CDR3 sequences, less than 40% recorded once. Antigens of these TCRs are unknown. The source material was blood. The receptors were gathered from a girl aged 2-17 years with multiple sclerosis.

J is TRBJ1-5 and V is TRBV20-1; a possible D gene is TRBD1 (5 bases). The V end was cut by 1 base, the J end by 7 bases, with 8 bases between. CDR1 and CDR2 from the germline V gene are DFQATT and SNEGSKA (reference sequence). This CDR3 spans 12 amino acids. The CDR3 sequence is CSARGGGQPQHF. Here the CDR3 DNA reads TGCAGTGCTAGAGGGGGCGGCCAGCCCCAGCATTTT.

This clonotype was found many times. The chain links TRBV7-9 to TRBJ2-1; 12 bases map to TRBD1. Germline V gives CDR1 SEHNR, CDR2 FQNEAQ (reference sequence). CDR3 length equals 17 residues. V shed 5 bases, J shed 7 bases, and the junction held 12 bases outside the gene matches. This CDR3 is CASSLSPGTGGGNEQFF. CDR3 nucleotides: TGTGCCAGCAGCCTTTCCCCCGGGACAGGGGGCGGGAATGAGCAGTTCTTC.

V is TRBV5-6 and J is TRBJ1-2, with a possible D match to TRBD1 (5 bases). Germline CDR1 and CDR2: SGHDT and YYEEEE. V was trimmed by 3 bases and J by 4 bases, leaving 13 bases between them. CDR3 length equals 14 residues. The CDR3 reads CASSYGTVGYGYTF. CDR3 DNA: TGTGCCAGCAGCTACGGGACGGTGGGCTATGGCTACACCTTC.

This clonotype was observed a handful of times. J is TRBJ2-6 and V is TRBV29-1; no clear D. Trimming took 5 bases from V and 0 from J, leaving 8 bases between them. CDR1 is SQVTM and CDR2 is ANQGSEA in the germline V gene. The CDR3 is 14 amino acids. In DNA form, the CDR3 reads TGCAGCGTTTCTGCCTCCTCTGGGGCCAACGTCCTGACTTTC. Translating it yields CSVSASSGANVLTF.

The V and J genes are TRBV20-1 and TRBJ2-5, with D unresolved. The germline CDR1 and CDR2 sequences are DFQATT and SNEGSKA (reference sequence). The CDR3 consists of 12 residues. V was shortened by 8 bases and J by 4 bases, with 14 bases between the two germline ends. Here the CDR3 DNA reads TGCAGTACCGACCCCTCGGGAGAGACCCAGTACTTC. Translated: CSTDPSGETQYF.

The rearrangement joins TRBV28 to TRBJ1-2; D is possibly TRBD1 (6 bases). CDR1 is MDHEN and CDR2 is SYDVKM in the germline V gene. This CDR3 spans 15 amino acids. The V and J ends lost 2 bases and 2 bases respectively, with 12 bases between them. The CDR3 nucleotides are TGTGCCAGCAGTTTAGGGGGGCCCCTAAACTATGGCTACACCTTC. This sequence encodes CASSLGGPLNYGYTF.

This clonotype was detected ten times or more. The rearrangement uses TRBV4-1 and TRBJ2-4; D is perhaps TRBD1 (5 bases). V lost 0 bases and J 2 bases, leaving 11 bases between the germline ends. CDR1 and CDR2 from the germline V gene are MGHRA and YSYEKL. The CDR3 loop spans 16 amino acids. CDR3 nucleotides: TGCGCCAGCAGCCAAGATTACGTGGGGCCCAAAAACATTCAGTACTTC. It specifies CASSQDYVGPKNIQYF.

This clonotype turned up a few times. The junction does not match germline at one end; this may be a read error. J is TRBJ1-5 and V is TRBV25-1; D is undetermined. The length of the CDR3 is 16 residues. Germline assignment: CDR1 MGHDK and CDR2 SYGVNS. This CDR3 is CATSPGGQGSNQPQHF. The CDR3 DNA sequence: TGTGCCACCAGTCCCGGAGGGCAAGGAAGCAATCAGCCCCAGCATTTT.

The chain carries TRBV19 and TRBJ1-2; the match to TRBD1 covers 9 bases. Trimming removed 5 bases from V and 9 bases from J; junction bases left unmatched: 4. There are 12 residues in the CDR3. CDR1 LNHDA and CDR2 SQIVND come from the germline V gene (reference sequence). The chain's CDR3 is CASSPTGGSYTF. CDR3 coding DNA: TGTGCCAGTAGTCCGACAGGGGGAAGCTACACCTTC. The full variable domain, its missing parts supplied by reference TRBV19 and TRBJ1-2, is DGGITQSPKYLFRKEGQNVTLSCEQNLNHDAMYWYRQDPGQGLRLIYYSQIVNDFQKGDIAEGYSVSREKKESFPLTVTSAQKNPTAFYLCASSPTGGSYTFGSGTRLTVV.

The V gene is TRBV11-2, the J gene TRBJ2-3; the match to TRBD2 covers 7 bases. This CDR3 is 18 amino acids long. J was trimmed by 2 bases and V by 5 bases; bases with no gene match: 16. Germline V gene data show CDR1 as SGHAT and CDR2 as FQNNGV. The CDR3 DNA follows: TGTGCCAGCAGCACCTACCCCCTAGCGGCCCTCCTCACAGATACGCAGTATTTT. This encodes CASSTYPLAALLTDTQYF.

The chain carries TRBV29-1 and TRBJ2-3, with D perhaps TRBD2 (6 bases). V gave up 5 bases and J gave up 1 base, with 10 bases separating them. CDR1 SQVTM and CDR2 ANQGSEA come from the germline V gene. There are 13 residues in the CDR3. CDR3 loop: CSVLGGGTDTQYF. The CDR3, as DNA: TGCAGCGTTCTGGGCGGGGGCACAGATACGCAGTATTTT.

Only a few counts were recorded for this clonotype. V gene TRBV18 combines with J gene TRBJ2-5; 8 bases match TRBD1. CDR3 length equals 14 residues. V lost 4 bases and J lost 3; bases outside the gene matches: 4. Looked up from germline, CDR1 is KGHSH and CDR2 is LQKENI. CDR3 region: CASSRPGQEETQYF. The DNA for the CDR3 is TGTGCCAGCTCACGACCGGGACAGGAAGAGACCCAGTACTTC. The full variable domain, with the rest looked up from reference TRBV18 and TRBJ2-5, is NAGVMQNPRHLVRRRGQEARLRCSPMKGHSHVYWYRQLPEEGLKFMVYLQKENIIDESGMPKERFSAEFPKEGPSILRIQQVVRGDSAAYFCASSRPGQEETQYFGPGTRLLVL.

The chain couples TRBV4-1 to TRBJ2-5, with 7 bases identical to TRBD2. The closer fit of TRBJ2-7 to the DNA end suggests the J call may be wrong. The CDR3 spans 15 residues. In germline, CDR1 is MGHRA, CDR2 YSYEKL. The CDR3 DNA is TGCGCCAGCAGCCATGGGACTGGCGGGGGCTACGAGCAGTACTTC. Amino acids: CASSHGTGGGYEQYF.

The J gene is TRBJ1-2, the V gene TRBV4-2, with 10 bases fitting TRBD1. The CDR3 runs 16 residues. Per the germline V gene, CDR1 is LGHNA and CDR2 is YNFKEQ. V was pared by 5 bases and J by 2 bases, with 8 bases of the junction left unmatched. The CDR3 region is CASSSGGTGVNYGYTF. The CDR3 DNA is TGTGCCAGCAGCTCCGGCGGGACAGGGGTGAACTATGGCTACACCTTC.

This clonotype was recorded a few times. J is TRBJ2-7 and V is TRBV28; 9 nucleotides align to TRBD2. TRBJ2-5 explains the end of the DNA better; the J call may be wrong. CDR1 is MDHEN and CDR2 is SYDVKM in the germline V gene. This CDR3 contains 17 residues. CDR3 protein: CASSFDRAGGPMKTQYF. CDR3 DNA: TGTGCCAGCAGTTTTGATAGGGCGGGGGGGCCTATGAAGACCCAGTACTTC.

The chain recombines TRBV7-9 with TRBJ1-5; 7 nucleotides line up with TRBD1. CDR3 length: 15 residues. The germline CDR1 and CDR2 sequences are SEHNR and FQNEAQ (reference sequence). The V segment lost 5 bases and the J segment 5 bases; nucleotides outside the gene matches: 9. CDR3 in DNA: TGTGCCAGCAGCCAAGGACAGGTTACTCATCAGCCCCAGCATTTT. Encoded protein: CASSQGQVTHQPQHF.

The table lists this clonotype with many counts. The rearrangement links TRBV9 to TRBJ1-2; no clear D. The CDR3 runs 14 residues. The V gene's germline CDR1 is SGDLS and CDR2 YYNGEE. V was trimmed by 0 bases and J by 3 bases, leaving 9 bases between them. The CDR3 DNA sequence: TGTGCCAGCAGCGTAGTAAGAGAGGACTATGGCTACACCTTC. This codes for CASSVVREDYGYTF.

CDR3: CASSPGQAKNIQYF. CDR3 DNA sequence: TGTGCCAGCTCGCCCGGACAGGCCAAAAACATTCAGTACTTC. V and J are TRBV18 and TRBJ2-4; the D gene is possibly TRBD1 (6 bases). The germline V and J ends were trimmed by 6 bases and 1 base, with 10 bases remaining between them. CDR3 length: 14 amino acids. Germline V gene lookup returns CDR1 KGHSH and CDR2 LQKENI.

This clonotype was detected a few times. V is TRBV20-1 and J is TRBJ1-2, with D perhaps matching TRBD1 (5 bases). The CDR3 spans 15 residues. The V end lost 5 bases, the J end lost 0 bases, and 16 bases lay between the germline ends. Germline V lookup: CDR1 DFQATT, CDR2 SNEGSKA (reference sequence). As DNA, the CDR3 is TGCAGTGCTCCCGACCCTGGGACGGCTAACTATGGCTACACCTTC. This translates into CSAPDPGTANYGYTF.

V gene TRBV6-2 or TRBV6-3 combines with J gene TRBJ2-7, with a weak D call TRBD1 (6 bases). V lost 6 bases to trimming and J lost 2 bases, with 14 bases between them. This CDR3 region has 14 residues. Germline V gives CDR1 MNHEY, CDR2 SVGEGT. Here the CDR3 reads CASRGASATYEQYF. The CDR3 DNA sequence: TGTGCCAGCAGGGGGGCATCAGCTACCTACGAGCAGTACTTC.

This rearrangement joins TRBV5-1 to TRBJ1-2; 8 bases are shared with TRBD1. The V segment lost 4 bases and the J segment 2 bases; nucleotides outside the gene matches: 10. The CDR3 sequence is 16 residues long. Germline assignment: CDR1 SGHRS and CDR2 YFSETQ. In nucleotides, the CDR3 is TGCGCCAGCAGCCTTTCTGGACAGGGCCGAAACTATGGCTACACCTTC. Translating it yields CASSLSGQGRNYGYTF.

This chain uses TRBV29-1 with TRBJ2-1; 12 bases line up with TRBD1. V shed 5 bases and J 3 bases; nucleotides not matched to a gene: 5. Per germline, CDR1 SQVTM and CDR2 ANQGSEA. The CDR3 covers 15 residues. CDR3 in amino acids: CSVNGTGGGYNEQFF. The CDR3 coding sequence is TGCAGCGTTAATGGGACAGGGGGCGGCTACAATGAGCAGTTCTTC.

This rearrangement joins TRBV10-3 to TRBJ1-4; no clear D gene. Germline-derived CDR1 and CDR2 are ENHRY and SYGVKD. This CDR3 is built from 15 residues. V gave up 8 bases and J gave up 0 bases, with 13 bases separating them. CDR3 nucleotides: TGTGCCATCCGGGGAACGTCTGCAACTAATGAAAAACTGTTTTTT. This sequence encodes CAIRGTSATNEKLFF.

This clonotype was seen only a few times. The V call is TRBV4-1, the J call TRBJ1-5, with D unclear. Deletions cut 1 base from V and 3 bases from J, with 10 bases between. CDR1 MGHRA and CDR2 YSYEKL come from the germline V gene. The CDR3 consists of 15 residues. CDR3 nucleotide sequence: TGCGCCAGCAGCCAAGCGACCTCCTACAATCAGCCCCAGCATTTT. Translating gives CASSQATSYNQPQHF.

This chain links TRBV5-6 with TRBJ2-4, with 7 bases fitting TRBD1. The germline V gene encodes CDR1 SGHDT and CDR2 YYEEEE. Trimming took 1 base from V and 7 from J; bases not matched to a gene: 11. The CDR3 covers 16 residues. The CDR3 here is CASSLSRGLNTNIQYF. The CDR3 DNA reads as TGTGCCAGCAGCTTGTCCAGGGGGTTGAATACGAACATTCAGTACTTC.

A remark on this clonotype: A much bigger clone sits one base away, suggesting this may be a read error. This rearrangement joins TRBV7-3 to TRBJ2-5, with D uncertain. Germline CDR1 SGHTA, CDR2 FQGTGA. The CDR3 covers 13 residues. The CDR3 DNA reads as TGTGCCGGCAGCCCACCCGGGCGGGAGACCCAGTACTTC. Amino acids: CAGSPPGRETQYF.

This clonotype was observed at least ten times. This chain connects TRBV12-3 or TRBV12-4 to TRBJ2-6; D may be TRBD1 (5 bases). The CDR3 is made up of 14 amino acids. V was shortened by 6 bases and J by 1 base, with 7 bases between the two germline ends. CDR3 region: CASRQGSGANVLTF. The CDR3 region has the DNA TGTGCCAGCAGGCAGGGATCTGGGGCCAACGTCCTGACTTTC.

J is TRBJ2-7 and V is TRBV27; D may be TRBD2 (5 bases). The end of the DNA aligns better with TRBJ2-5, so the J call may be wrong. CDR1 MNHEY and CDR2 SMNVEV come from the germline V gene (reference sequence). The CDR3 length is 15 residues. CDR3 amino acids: CASSPDPLAPETQYF. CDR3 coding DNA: TGTGCCAGCAGTCCCGACCCTCTAGCACCCGAGACCCAGTACTTC.

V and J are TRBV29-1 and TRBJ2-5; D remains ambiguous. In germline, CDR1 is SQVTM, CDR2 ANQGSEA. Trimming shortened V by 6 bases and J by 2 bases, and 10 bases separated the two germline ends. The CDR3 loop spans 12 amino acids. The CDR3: CSVDWQQETQYF. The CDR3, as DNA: TGCAGCGTCGATTGGCAGCAAGAGACCCAGTACTTC.

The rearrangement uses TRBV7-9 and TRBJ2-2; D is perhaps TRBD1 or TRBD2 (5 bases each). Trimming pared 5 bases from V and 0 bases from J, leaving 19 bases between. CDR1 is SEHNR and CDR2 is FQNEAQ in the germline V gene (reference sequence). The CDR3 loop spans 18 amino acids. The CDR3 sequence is CASSQWTPGRSNTGELFF. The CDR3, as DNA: TGTGCCAGCAGCCAGTGGACACCGGGACGCTCGAACACCGGGGAGCTGTTTTTT. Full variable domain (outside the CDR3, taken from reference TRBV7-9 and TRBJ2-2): DTGVSQNPRHKITKRGQNVTFRCDPISEHNRLYWYRQTLGQGPEFLTYFQNEAQLEKSRLLSDRFSAERPKGSFSTLEIQRTEQGDSAMYLCASSQWTPGRSNTGELFFGEGSRLTVL.

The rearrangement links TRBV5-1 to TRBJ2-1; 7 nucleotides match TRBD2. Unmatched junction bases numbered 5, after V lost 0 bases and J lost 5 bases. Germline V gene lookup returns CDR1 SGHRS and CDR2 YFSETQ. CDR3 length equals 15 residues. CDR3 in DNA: TGCGCCAGCAGCTTGGCTTCCGCGGGGGACAATGAGCAGTTCTTC. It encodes CASSLASAGDNEQFF. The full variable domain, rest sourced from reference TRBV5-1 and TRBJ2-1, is KAGVTQTPRYLIKTRGQQVTLSCSPISGHRSVSWYQQTPGQGLQFLFEYFSETQRNKGNFPGRFSGRQFSNSRSEMNVSTLELGDSALYLCASSLASAGDNEQFFGPGTRLTVL.

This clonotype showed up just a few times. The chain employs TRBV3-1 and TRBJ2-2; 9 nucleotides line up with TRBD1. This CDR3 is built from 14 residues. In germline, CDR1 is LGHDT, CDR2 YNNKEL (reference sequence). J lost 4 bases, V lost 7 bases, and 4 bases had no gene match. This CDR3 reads CASNRGLSTGELFF. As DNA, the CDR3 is TGTGCCAGCAACAGGGGGCTTAGCACCGGGGAGCTGTTTTTT.